The present TCR beta chain was sequenced within a study of graft-versus-host responses after intestinal transplantation. Study background: Grafts that recipients had were multivisceral, liver-intestinal, or isolated intestinal transplants. Induction with anti-thymocyte globulin, then tacrolimus and steroids for roughly 3 years, was given to all recipients. Study results and limitations: GvH clones surfaced in recipient marrow, some emerging earlier in ileum or blood. Declining HvG levels early post-transplant were linked to peak circulating GvH clone levels.

Sequencing was performed with immunoSEQ multiplex PCR; in TCRdb, only in-frame clones are kept and a portion is missing. Altogether approximately 60,000 clones are present, around 90% being singletons, with the ten largest covering about 1.6%. This clone came up a few times. Its antigen is currently unknown. Graft specimens yielded both intraepithelial and lamina propria lymphocytes. This CDR3 is built from 15 residues. V trimming: 6 bases; J trimming: 9 bases; junction bases outside the gene matches: 15. Germline CDR1 reads MNHEY; CDR2 reads SVGAGI. Sequenced material: ileum tissue, taken around 350 days after transplant. This chain uses TRBV6-5 with TRBJ2-3; 7 bases match TRBD1. This receptor was obtained from a human patient who received an intestinal transplant, so some T cells may come from the graft donor. The DNA for the CDR3 is TGTGCCAGCAGCCAAACGACAGGGAGTTTAGGCACGCAGTATTTT. Amino acids: CASSQTTGSLGTQYF.